This TCR beta chain was profiled in a study of post-analysis software for immune sequencing data (dated by TCRdb to between 2015 and 2017). Background for the entire study: Relapsing-remitting, secondary progressive and progressive-relapsing multiple sclerosis were recorded as disease courses, and subtype annotation was lacking for some patients. The multiple sclerosis patient repertoires were compared with about a dozen previously published healthy control repertoires from donors aged about 6 to 26 years. A subset of samples was prepared in parallel using single-end sample barcoding, then pooled and co-amplified after Illumina adapter ligation. Broader findings and caveats from the paper: The control group was slightly older than the multiple sclerosis patient group. Multiple sclerosis patients had significantly lower normalized Chao1 diversity than controls, a result that suggests substantial peripheral T-cell clonal expansion. Direct clustering with F measure revealed strong co-clustering of samples prepared in the same batch, which led to a batch-effect correction. Significantly higher frequencies in patients than in controls were found for five TRBV segments, including TRBV5-6, TRBV5-1 and TRBV20-1.

CDR1 and CDR2, per the germline V gene, are SGHRS and YFSETQ. Taken from cysteine to phenylalanine, the CDR3 has 20 residues. The read is trimmed to its CDR3 DNA, 60 bases read in frame from base 1. TCR beta repertoires were profiled from peripheral blood of about a dozen young patients with multiple sclerosis to demonstrate the VDJtools post-analysis software. The patients with multiple sclerosis were children and adolescents between roughly 6 and 15 years of age. This clonotype was detected only a few times. Its antigen remains undetermined. Base qualities are not recorded, but no much larger clone differs from it by a single base. Library preparation was by PCR. The data were produced on an Illumina HiSeq 2500. To reduce PCR and sequencing biases, unique molecular identifiers were incorporated into the TCR beta cDNA libraries. Every 1 to 10 million input T cells yielded roughly 500,000 cDNA molecules, meaning each molecule approximated one T cell. The patient libraries were prepared and sequenced using the same protocol as the earlier healthy control dataset. Within a given batch, samples were prepared together, multiplexed and sequenced on the same HiSeq lane. The authors' pipeline ran thus. Raw barcoded reads were processed with MIGEC, and single-read molecular identifier groups were discarded before consensus assembly and CDR3 extraction. VDJtools was used for post-analysis of the clonotype tables, with diversity normalized by down-sampling every dataset to the smallest sample size. To correct batch-related cross-sample contamination, repertoire overlap clustering matched CDR3 amino acid sequences but not nucleotide sequences. TCRdb handled the public reads itself, with Q25 trimming in fastp and clone calling in MiXCR, and kept productive beta chains. Every distinct CDR3 protein forms one entry, paired with its most common genes and DNA. TCRdb, rather than the study authors, made the V and J calls. The sample table lists 750,000 to 950,000 distinct CDR3 sequences, around 46% of them with a count of one. The ten largest clones capture roughly 4.9% of the sample.

The clonotype originates from a girl between 10 and 17 years old with multiple sclerosis. Sequencing input: blood. The chain was built from TRBV5-1 and TRBJ2-4; 9 junctional bases match TRBD2. The DNA end lines up better with TRBJ2-7; the J call may be wrong. CDR3 region: CASSLAGTELTSGLPYEQYF. In nucleotide form, the sequence is TGCGCCAGCAGCTTGGCCGGGACCGAACTTACTAGCGGGCTACCCTACGAGCAGTACTTC.